The following is a T cell receptor (beta chain) sequence with its context. Germline lookup yields CDR1 SGHRS and CDR2 YFSETQ. Germline trimming cut 4 bases from V and 7 bases from J; bases unmatched to any gene: 17. This CDR3 contains 17 residues. The data stem from a study of cytomegalovirus exposure and HLA in healthy donors. 13 Jbeta primers and 60 Vbeta primers were used for the PCR. The method was immunoSEQ multiplex PCR; TCRdb's version includes in-frame clones alone and lacks a portion of them. The repertoire holds 85,000 to 100,000 clones, with more than 60% as singletons. This receptor was obtained from a human donor in good health. This chain joins TRBV5-1 and TRBJ1-1; 9 bases align to TRBD1. The sequencing input was PBMCs. The CDR3 DNA follows: TGCGCCAGCAGCAAAGTGAGACAGGGGGGAAGATATTTTGAAGCTTTCTTT. It encodes CASSKVRQGGRYFEAFF.